One sample yielded the 6 T cell receptor beta chains listed below, sequenced in a study of CD8 T cells in ankylosing spondylitis. These receptors have no known antigen. Study-wide results and caveats: Blood of patients with ankylosing spondylitis appeared to be characterized by a TCR beta motif of several highly homologous variants.

TCRdb passed the 5' RACE reads through MiXCR, listing each CDR3 protein once. This sample has hundreds of thousands of distinct CDR3 sequences, with more than 25% found just once. The sample comprised blood, either unsorted or a sorted T cell fraction (not recorded which). The origin of the receptors is a male donor with ankylosing spondylitis.

This chain uses TRBV20-1 with TRBJ2-2, with TRBD2 matching over 9 bases. The CDR3 has 15 amino acids. CDR1 is DFQATT and CDR2 is SNEGSKA in the germline V gene (reference sequence). V trimming: 5 bases; J trimming: 7 bases; junction bases outside the gene matches: 11. CDR3 in amino acids: CSAPGGSGRGGELFF. In nucleotides, the CDR3 is TGCAGTGCTCCCGGGGGTAGCGGGAGAGGCGGGGAGCTGTTTTTT.

This clonotype was observed a single time. The chain recombines TRBV24-1 with TRBJ2-5; 14 bases are shared with TRBD2. V gave up 3 bases and J gave up 6 bases; unmatched junction bases: 11. Germline V lookup: CDR1 KGHDR, CDR2 SFDVKD. The CDR3 contains 18 residues. The CDR3 region is CATSDTTGTSGSRKTQYF. The CDR3 DNA reads as TGTGCCACCAGTGATACCACCGGGACTAGCGGGAGTAGGAAGACCCAGTACTTC.

This chain links TRBV7-2 with TRBJ1-5, with a weak D call TRBD1 (6 bases). Trimming shortened V by 5 bases and J by 1 base, and 12 bases separated the two germline ends. Per germline, CDR1 SGHTA and CDR2 FQGNSA. CDR3 length: 15 amino acids. CDR3 DNA: TGTGCCAGCAGCACCAGGGGCCAAAGCAATCAGCCCCAGCATTTT. This encodes CASSTRGQSNQPQHF.

The chain couples TRBV11-1 to TRBJ2-2; D is perhaps TRBD1 (6 bases). Germline V gene data show CDR1 as SGHAT and CDR2 as FQDESV (reference sequence). The CDR3 contains 18 residues. Trimming took off 4 bases at V and 2 bases at J, with 20 bases between the two ends. The CDR3 sequence is CASSSSRAPGTNTGELFF. CDR3 coding DNA: TGTGCCAGCAGCTCCTCTAGGGCTCCGGGGACAAACACCGGGGAGCTGTTTTTT.

The rearrangement uses TRBV11-2 and TRBJ2-7; D not resolved. Trimming took 5 bases from V and 3 from J, leaving 14 bases between them. Looked up from germline, CDR1 is SGHAT and CDR2 is FQNNGV. The CDR3 runs to 14 residues. CDR3 residues: CASSELTGHYEQYF. The CDR3 nucleotides read TGTGCCAGCAGCGAACTAACCGGGCACTACGAGCAGTACTTC. Together with reference TRBV11-2 and TRBJ2-7, the CDR3 gives the full variable domain: EAGVAQSPRYKIIEKRQSVAFWCNPISGHATLYWYQQILGQGPKLLIQFQNNGVVDDSQLPKDRFSAERLKGVDSTLKIQPAKLEDSAVYLCASSELTGHYEQYFGPGTRLTVT.

The rearrangement joins TRBV20-1 to TRBJ2-5; possibly TRBD1 or TRBD2 for D (6 bases each). The CDR3 runs 14 residues. The V gene's germline CDR1 is DFQATT and CDR2 SNEGSKA (reference sequence). The V end lost 5 bases, the J end lost 4 bases, and 17 bases lay between the germline ends. This CDR3 is CSAGAHGGGETQYF. The CDR3 DNA reads TGCAGTGCTGGGGCCCACGGGGGCGGAGAGACCCAGTACTTC.